This entry is about one T cell receptor (beta chain). Antigen: not known. Frozen PBMC stocks contributed around 2 micrograms of genomic DNA to the TCR beta libraries. Target depth was 1 in 200,000 to 1 in 1 million T cells, about 10x per clonotype. TCRdb keeps only in-frame clones here, not all; method: immunoSEQ multiplex PCR. The sample lists 75,000 to 90,000 clones, less than 90% occurring once. This entry belongs to a study of cytotoxic CD8 clonotypes in ibrutinib-treated CLL. Overall study results and limits: Baseline-level clonality went beyond age-matched healthy donors and moved in step with circulating CD8+ T-cell counts.

The germline V and J ends were trimmed by 5 bases and 0 bases, with 12 bases remaining between them. This CDR3 is built from 15 residues. Germline CDR1 is LNHNV and CDR2 is YYDKDF (reference sequence). The sequence derives from a human donor with chronic lymphocytic leukemia. Sequencing used PBMCs, obtained after 24 months of ibrutinib treatment. The chain couples TRBV15 to TRBJ2-3, with a weak D call TRBD2 (6 bases). CDR3: CATSGGLSSTDTQYF. CDR3 coding DNA: TGTGCCACCAGCGGGGGGTTGAGTAGCACAGATACGCAGTATTTT.